This entry is about one T cell receptor beta chain. These data belong to a study of beta chain features in type 1 diabetes. For the study at large: In age, gender and cell yields, patients were similar to healthy donors.

Reverse transcribing all isolated RNA meant expressed TCRB transcripts were sequenced. Repertoires were generated with immunoSEQ multiplex PCR, while TCRdb's copy carries only in-frame clones and drops some. The sample consists of more than 350,000 clones, over 10% of them appearing once. The germline gives CDR1 MDHEN, CDR2 SYDVKM. Losses at the gene ends were 3 bases for V and 4 bases for J; bases not matched to a gene: 14. The CDR3 has 19 amino acids. The genes are TRBV28 and TRBJ1-6; 8 bases line up with TRBD1. The receptor was derived from a young woman in good health. Sequencing was performed on naive CD4+ T cells from blood. For the CDR3, the DNA is TGTGCCAGCAGTTTCAGGGCGTATGCAGGGGGCTGGTATAATTCACCCCTCCACTTT. Translating it yields CASSFRAYAGGWYNSPLHF.